A selection of T cell receptor beta chains follows, all from one sample in a study of blood T cell repertoires in COVID-19. The assay was immunoSEQ multiplex PCR, and TCRdb's table has in-frame clones only and misses some. The sample consists of around 80,000 clones, roughly 78% of them appearing once. Material for sequencing was peripheral blood. Every receptor here comes from a man aged 60 to 75 with acute or convalescent COVID-19. Both conserved end residues are part of each CDR3. A D gene is named only where the DNA matches it firmly. Clone size is given for some rows only: seen once, a few or many times, or a class if the clone is expanded.

-,TRBV23-1,-,TRBJ1-1,TGCGCCAGCGCAGGGAACACTGAAGCTTTCTTT,CASAGNTEAFF
-,TRBV21-1,-,TRBJ2-3,TGTGCCAGCAGCAAACGGCGGTCGTTACCCGCCCGCGGGACAGCGTCCCCTGATACGCAGTATTTT,CASSKRRSLPARGTASPDTQYF
-,TRBV19,-,TRBJ1-1,TGTGCCACCTTCGCGACACCACGGAACACTGAAGCTTTCTTT,CATFATPRNTEAFF
-,TRBV3-1/TRBV3-2,-,TRBJ1-1,TGTGCCAGCAGCCAAGATCGGAGACGGTGGAACACTGAAGCTTTCTTT,CASSQDRRRWNTEAFF
TRBD1,TRBV19,-,TRBJ1-1,TGTGCCAGTACAGGGACAGCTATGAACACTGAAGCTTTCTTT,CASTGTAMNTEAFF
-,TRBV29-1,once,TRBJ2-3,TGCAGCGCCCTTGAGGCCACCCATTTCACAGATACGCAGTATTTT,CSALEATHFTDTQYF
TRBD1,TRBV28,-,TRBJ2-2,TGTGCCAGCAGGGGGGGGACAGGGGGATACACCGGGGAGCTGTTTTTT,CASRGGTGGYTGELFF
TRBD1,TRBV10-3,-,TRBJ2-2,TGTGCCATCAGTGAGGGACAGGGGGCGATCGGGGAGCTGTTTTTT,CAISEGQGAIGELFF
TRBD1,TRBV19,-,TRBJ2-7,TGTGCCAGTAGTAGGCAGGGGGTTGATTCCTACGAGCAGTACTTC,CASSRQGVDSYEQYF
TRBD1,TRBV7-9,-,TRBJ1-5,TGTGCCAGCAGCCTGACAGGGTCGAGCAATCAGCCCCAGCATTTT,CASSLTGSSNQPQHF
-,TRBV7-8,-,TRBJ2-5,TGTGCCAGCAGCGCGGGGTGGGAGACCCAGTACTTC,CASSAGWETQYF
TRBD2,TRBV19,-,TRBJ2-2,TGTGCCAGTAGTAGCGGGGGAACCGGGGAGCTGTTTTTT,CASSSGGTGELFF
-,TRBV9,few,TRBJ1-5,TGTGCCAGCAGCGTAGGGCACGTCAATCAGCCCCAGCATTTT,CASSVGHVNQPQHF
TRBD1,TRBV5-1,few,TRBJ1-4,TGCGCCAGCAGCTTGCAGGGGGCGAATGAAAAACTGTTTTTT,CASSLQGANEKLFF
TRBD2,TRBV6-2/TRBV6-3,-,TRBJ2-5,TGTGCCAGCCGTTTAGCGGGAGGAGAGACCCAGTACTTC,CASRLAGGETQYF
-,TRBV12-5,few,TRBJ1-2,TGTGCTAGTGGTTTGGTCGTCACAGGCCGACCTAACTATGGCTACACCTTC,CASGLVVTGRPNYGYTF
TRBD1,TRBV5-1,once,TRBJ1-6,TGCGCCAGCAGCTTCCGGGACAGTGGAGGTTCACCCCTCCACTTT,CASSFRDSGGSPLHF
TRBD1,TRBV24-1,-,TRBJ1-4,TGTGCCACCAGTGATTTCTTCAGGGGGCCAGGCCCTAATGAAAAACTGTTTTTT,CATSDFFRGPGPNEKLFF
-,TRBV7-2,-,TRBJ2-3,TGTGCCAGCAGCTTAGGAGGAAACCCTAGCACAGATACGCAGTATTTT,CASSLGGNPSTDTQYF
-,TRBV5-4,-,TRBJ2-2,TGTGCCAGCAGCTTGGCGGTGGCTAGCGCGAACACCGGGGAGCTGTTTTTT,CASSLAVASANTGELFF
-,TRBV6-5,-,TRBJ1-2,TGTGCCAGCCGAACGGCGGGAACTTATGGCTACACCTTC,CASRTAGTYGYTF
-,TRBV3-1/TRBV3-2,-,TRBJ2-5,TGTGCCAGCAGCCAAGATTTACTTTCCCAGGCGACCCAGTACTTC,CASSQDLLSQATQYF
-,TRBV19,-,TRBJ1-5,TGTGCCAGTAGTGGGGGCCTTTTAATCAATCAGCCCCAGCATTTT,CASSGGLLINQPQHF
TRBD1,TRBV28,-,TRBJ1-2,TGTGCCAGCAGCCTGACAGGGCACTATGGCTACACCTTC,CASSLTGHYGYTF